Listed here are 23 T cell receptor beta chains from one sample, sequenced in a study of OX40 agonist ivuxolimab in advanced cancers. Libraries were prepared through the immunoSEQ multiplex PCR assay. Held by TCRdb, this immuneACCESS table contains in-frame sequences only and omits some clones. Under half of the omission traces to an unresolved V gene where checked; the cause of the rest is unknown. The sample table shows roughly 70,000 clones, and approximately 85% are seen once. The ten largest account for approximately 0.4% of the sample. The source material was CD4+ or CD8+ T cells sorted from blood, sampled in a trial of the OX40 agonist ivuxolimab. Receptors were obtained from an adult with an advanced solid tumor such as melanoma, head and neck, liver or kidney cancer.

V usage is TRBV19 and J usage is TRBJ2-2; D gene ambiguous. The length of the CDR3 is 14 residues. The germline V and J ends were trimmed by 7 bases and 10 bases, with 19 bases remaining between them. The germline V gene has CDR1 LNHDA and CDR2 SQIVND (reference sequence). The CDR3: CASTLGGPELELFF. The CDR3 region has the DNA TGTGCCAGTACCCTCGGTGGACCCGAGTTGGAGCTGTTTTTT. Variable domain in full (rest from reference TRBV19 and TRBJ2-2): DGGITQSPKYLFRKEGQNVTLSCEQNLNHDAMYWYRQDPGQGLRLIYYSQIVNDFQKGDIAEGYSVSREKKESFPLTVTSAQKNPTAFYLCASTLGGPELELFFGEGSRLTVL.

This clone was picked up one time. This chain connects TRBV10-3 to TRBJ2-7; 7 positions match TRBD1. Looked up from germline, CDR1 is ENHRY and CDR2 is SYGVKD. The V segment lost 3 bases and the J segment 4 bases; nucleotides outside the gene matches: 0. The CDR3 covers 12 residues. The CDR3 DNA reads as TGTGCCATCAGTGAACAGGGGTACGAGCAGTACTTC. This gives the protein CAISEQGYEQYF.

The CDR3 loop is CASSRRTDTEAFF. The CDR3 bases are TGTGCCAGTAGCCGACGGACAGACACTGAAGCTTTCTTT. This chain connects TRBV19 to TRBJ1-1, with D maybe TRBD1 (6 bases). V was pared by 6 bases and J by 3 bases, with 11 bases between. Germline CDR1 reads LNHDA; CDR2 reads SQIVND (reference sequence). The CDR3 has 13 residues.

The chain couples TRBV28 to TRBJ2-2; D unresolved. The CDR3 covers 12 residues. CDR1 MDHEN and CDR2 SYDVKM come from the germline V gene. Trimming removed 7 bases at V and 0 bases at J, with 3 bases between. The CDR3 DNA follows: TGTGCCAGCATTACGAACACCGGGGAGCTGTTTTTT. As protein: CASITNTGELFF.

The sample holds a few counts of this clone. The chain uses TRBV28 and TRBJ1-6, with 9 bases identical to TRBD1. CDR3 length: 15 residues. The germline V gene has CDR1 MDHEN and CDR2 SYDVKM. V lost 7 bases to trimming and J lost 9 bases; unmatched junction nucleotides: 10. The CDR3 here is CASTVTGTGSSPLHF. CDR3 nucleotide sequence: TGTGCCAGCACCGTGACCGGGACAGGGAGTTCACCCCTCCACTTT.

There are a few counts of this clone. The rearrangement joins TRBV19 to TRBJ2-7, with 8 bases that match TRBD1. The CDR3 is made up of 14 amino acids. Germline loops: CDR1 LNHDA, CDR2 SQIVND (reference sequence). Trimming removed 5 bases from V and 5 bases from J; junction bases left unmatched: 8. The CDR3 is CASSSDRVSHEQYF. The CDR3, as DNA: TGTGCCAGTAGTTCGGACAGGGTATCCCACGAGCAGTACTTC.

This chain uses TRBV6-5 with TRBJ1-4; no reliable D call. The V and J ends lost 6 bases and 8 bases respectively, with 7 bases between them. This CDR3 spans 11 amino acids. Looked up from germline, CDR1 is MNHEY and CDR2 is SVGAGI. The CDR3 DNA is TGTGCCAGCAGCCAAGGGGAAAAACTGTTTTTT. Protein sequence: CASSQGEKLFF.

This clone has more than one count but fewer than ten. The rearrangement uses TRBV6-5 and TRBJ1-2, with D perhaps TRBD1 (5 bases). Trimming pared 6 bases from V and 4 bases from J, leaving 15 bases between. The CDR3 extends over 14 amino acids. Germline values: CDR1 MNHEY, CDR2 SVGAGI. The CDR3 coding sequence is TGTGCCAGCAGCGAAAACCAGGGCATCTATGGCTACACCTTC. The encoded protein is CASSENQGIYGYTF.

The chain is built from TRBV14 and TRBJ2-1, with TRBD2 as a possible D gene (5 bases). The V end was cut by 2 bases, the J end by 4 bases, with 15 bases between. CDR1 and CDR2 from the germline V gene are SGHDN and FVKESK. The CDR3 loop spans 16 amino acids. CDR3 region: CASSQIGAQRYNEQFF. The CDR3 region has the DNA TGTGCCAGCAGCCAAATAGGCGCGCAGCGGTACAATGAGCAGTTCTTC.

The V and J genes are TRBV7-2 and TRBJ2-5; 9 bases align to TRBD1. CDR1 and CDR2 from the germline V gene are SGHTA and FQGNSA. The CDR3 totals 15 residues. V shed 6 bases and J 5 bases; nucleotides not matched to a gene: 10. For the CDR3, the DNA is TGTGCCAGCAGTTCCCAACAGGGGGCGAGGGAGACCCAGTACTTC. This encodes CASSSQQGARETQYF.

V and J are TRBV9 and TRBJ2-5, with D possibly matching TRBD2 (5 bases). The CDR3 runs to 15 residues. Deletions cut 0 bases from V and 5 bases from J, with 14 bases between. Germline lookup yields CDR1 SGDLS and CDR2 YYNGEE. The CDR3 bases are TGTGCCAGCAGCGTAGGGACTCTCCTCCGTGAGACCCAGTACTTC. Translating gives CASSVGTLLRETQYF.

The chain is built from TRBV13 and TRBJ1-1; D not resolved. CDR3 length equals 12 residues. Germline-derived CDR1 and CDR2 are PRHDT and FYEKMQ (reference sequence). V lost 3 bases to trimming and J lost 5 bases, with 7 bases between them. CDR3 coding DNA: TGTGCCAGCAGCTTCCGGAGGACTGAAGCTTTCTTT. As protein: CASSFRRTEAFF.

The chain combines TRBV6-5 with TRBJ1-2; no definite D call. Germline V gives CDR1 MNHEY, CDR2 SVGAGI. CDR3 length equals 16 residues. Between the trimmed V and J ends, which lost 0 bases and 0 bases, there was a span of 11 bases. CDR3 loop: CASSYSRGRANYGYTF. The CDR3 bases are TGTGCCAGCAGTTACTCGAGAGGACGAGCTAACTATGGCTACACCTTC.

The CDR3 here is CSVVDRGRYGYTF. CDR3 coding DNA: TGCAGCGTTGTTGACAGGGGGCGTTATGGCTACACCTTC. V usage is TRBV29-1 and J usage is TRBJ1-2; 10 bases fit TRBD1. The CDR3 sequence is 13 residues long. Unmatched junction bases numbered 4, after V lost 4 bases and J lost 5 bases. Germline CDR1 SQVTM, CDR2 ANQGSEA.

The CDR3 protein is CARSPDKILYTF. The CDR3 DNA follows: TGTGCCAGAAGCCCAGACAAAATCCTCTACACCTTC. V and J are TRBV5-3 and TRBJ1-2; D gene ambiguous. TRBV5-3 is filed as an ORF, its function uncertain. The CDR3 is made up of 12 amino acids. V lost 4 bases to trimming and J lost 10 bases, with 14 bases between them.

The J gene is TRBJ2-5, the V gene TRBV4-3, with D perhaps matching TRBD2 (6 bases). Germline CDR1 LGHNA, CDR2 YSLEER. The CDR3 loop spans 14 amino acids. V was cut by 4 bases and J by 7 bases, with 16 bases left in between. CDR3 coding DNA: TGCGCCAGCAGCCGGACATTCTACGGGGGGACCCAGTACTTC. Its translation is CASSRTFYGGTQYF.

The chain has TRBV29-1 and TRBJ2-3, with D possibly TRBD2 on 7 matching bases. The CDR3 has 15 residues. V was cut by 7 bases and J by 0 bases, with 17 bases left in between. The germline V gene encodes CDR1 SQVTM and CDR2 ANQGSEA. The CDR3 DNA sequence: TGCAGCGCCCTAGGGGGGGACCTTAGCACAGATACGCAGTATTTT. Its translation: CSALGGDLSTDTQYF.

The rearrangement links TRBV6-1 to TRBJ2-5, with D possibly being TRBD2 (6 bases). V lost 6 bases, J lost 5 bases, and 19 bases lay in between. The CDR3 covers 15 residues. From germline, CDR1 is MNHNS and CDR2 SASEGT. CDR3 loop: CASSPRRGAGETQYF. In DNA, the CDR3 is TGTGCCAGCAGCCCACGCCGCGGGGCTGGGGAGACCCAGTACTTC.

The rearrangement uses TRBV19 and TRBJ1-5; D is unclear. CDR1 and CDR2 (germline): LNHDA, SQIVND (reference sequence). CDR3 size: 13 residues. Between the trimmed V and J ends, which lost 5 bases and 4 bases, there was a span of 9 bases. CDR3 sequence: CASSRVGNQPQHF. CDR3 nucleotide sequence: TGTGCCAGTAGTCGCGTCGGGAATCAGCCCCAGCATTTT.

The CDR3, as DNA: TGTGCCAGCAGCCCCCAGCGGGGACAGTACAATGAGCAGTTCTTC. Its translation: CASSPQRGQYNEQFF. This sequence joins TRBV5-4 and TRBJ2-1; D may match TRBD1 or TRBD2 (7 bases each). Germline assignment: CDR1 SGHNT and CDR2 YYREEE (reference sequence). CDR3 length: 15 amino acids. Trimming removed 4 bases at V and 4 bases at J, with 15 bases between.

As for this clone: Other nucleotide sequences from this sample produce the same CDR3. This chain joins TRBV2 and TRBJ2-5; D is unresolved. The V end was cut by 6 bases, the J end by 3 bases, with 17 bases between. The CDR3 runs to 15 residues. The germline V gene encodes CDR1 SNHLY and CDR2 FYNNEI. The CDR3 DNA reads as TGTGCCAGCAGCCTAGGACCGGGTCTCGAAGAGACCCAGTACTTC. Its translation is CASSLGPGLEETQYF.

The chain joins TRBV13 to TRBJ1-1, with unresolved D. Trimming took off 5 bases at V and 1 base at J, with 20 bases between the two ends. CDR1 PRHDT and CDR2 FYEKMQ come from the germline V gene (reference sequence). CDR3 length: 17 residues. The DNA of the CDR3 is TGTGCCAGCAGCCCGAAGATAGGGAAGGGTCGGAACACTGAAGCTTTCTTT. The encoded protein is CASSPKIGKGRNTEAFF. The full variable domain, its missing parts supplied by reference TRBV13 and TRBJ1-1, is AAGVIQSPRHLIKEKRETATLKCYPIPRHDTVYWYQQGPGQDPQFLISFYEKMQSDKGSIPDRFSAQQFSDYHSELNMSSLELGDSALYFCASSPKIGKGRNTEAFFGQGTRLTVV.

Only a few counts were recorded for this clone. V is TRBV28 and J is TRBJ1-4, with 7 nucleotides matching TRBD1. V shed 6 bases, J shed 7 bases, and the junction held 14 bases outside the gene matches. Looked up from germline, CDR1 is MDHEN and CDR2 is SYDVKM. The CDR3 is 16 amino acids. The chain's CDR3 is CASSSGDRVGGEKLFF. For the CDR3, the DNA is TGTGCCAGCAGCTCCGGCGACAGGGTTGGGGGTGAAAAACTGTTTTTT.